This T cell receptor (beta chain) is drawn from a study of shared clonotypes between healthy human individuals. Some clones are missing from TCRdb's copy, which holds only in-frame ones; the method was immunoSEQ multiplex PCR. The sample shows about a million clones, 60% to 85% of them seen only once. Germline-derived CDR1 and CDR2 are SGHTA and FQGNSA. V was clipped by 3 bases and J by 1 base, with 13 bases between them. This CDR3 contains 15 residues. The clonotype comes from a man aged 18 to 30 in good health. Some clones in this sample may be carry-over from other donors' samples. The specimen sequenced was memory CD4+ T cells from PBMCs. Subset defined: CD45RA-negative fraction. The chain recombines TRBV7-2 with TRBJ2-7, with D perhaps TRBD2 (6 bases). The CDR3: CASSFGGTRSYEQYF. The CDR3, as DNA: TGTGCCAGCAGCTTCGGGGGTACTAGGTCCTACGAGCAGTACTTC.